This T cell receptor (beta chain) was found in a study of pediatric ulcerative colitis. At the level of the study: Most patients had pancolitis, and two had left-sided colitis.

The repertoire was sequenced with immunoSEQ multiplex PCR; TCRdb's copy has only in-frame clones and lacks some. The sample comprises more than 40,000 clones, about 78% of which are singletons, and 3% to 4.5% rests with the top ten. The CDR3 extends over 13 amino acids. The germline V gene encodes CDR1 MDHEN and CDR2 SYDVKM. V was clipped by 10 bases and J by 4 bases, with 17 bases between them. During colonoscopy, one to two rectal pinch biopsies were collected. The chain has TRBV28 and TRBJ2-7; weak D call: TRBD1 (5 bases). The sequenced sample was gut tissue. The TCR originated in a girl aged 10 to 17 with moderate ulcerative colitis. The CDR3 DNA sequence: TGTGCCATCTCAGAACAGGTCGGGTACGAGCAGTACTTC. Its translation: CAISEQVGYEQYF. The complete variable domain, with remaining parts taken from reference TRBV28 and TRBJ2-7, reads DVKVTQSSRYLVKRTGEKVFLECVQDMDHENMFWYRQDPGLGLRLIYFSYDVKMKEKGDIPEGYSVSREKKERFSLILESASTNQTSMYLCAISEQVGYEQYFGPGTRLTVT.